A selection of T cell receptor beta chains follows, all from one sample in a study of cytomegalovirus exposure and HLA in healthy donors. Libraries were prepared by immunoSEQ multiplex PCR; TCRdb keeps only in-frame clonotypes and omits some of them. This sample's table reports more than 140,000 clones. The material sequenced was PBMCs. The receptor set was obtained from a woman younger than 35 in good health and CMV-seronegative. CDR3s include the opening cysteine and the closing phenylalanine or tryptophan. Each record gives: V gene, J gene, D gene, CDR3 DNA, CDR3 protein. A D gene is named only where the DNA matches it firmly.

TRBV2,TRBJ2-7,-,TGTGCCAGCATTCCACCGGGTAAGCACGAGCAGTACTTC,CASIPPGKHEQYF
TRBV6-5,TRBJ1-3,-,TGTGCCAGCAGTTACGGTCATACAAACTCTGGAAACACCATATATTTT,CASSYGHTNSGNTIYF
TRBV7-2,TRBJ1-5,-,TGTGCCAGCAGCCCGCAGGGGTATCAGCCCCAGCATTTT,CASSPQGYQPQHF
TRBV5-1,TRBJ2-5,TRBD1,TGCGCCAGCAGCTTAGGGGACAGGGATGAGACCCAGTACTTC,CASSLGDRDETQYF
TRBV7-6,TRBJ2-7,-,TGTGCCAGCAGCTTAGAGGGGGTGGACAGTGACGAGCAGTACTTC,CASSLEGVDSDEQYF
TRBV19,TRBJ2-1,TRBD1,TGTGCCAGTGTATCCGGGACAGCTTACAATGAGCAGTTCTTC,CASVSGTAYNEQFF
TRBV5-6,TRBJ1-2,TRBD1,TGTGCCAGCAGCCACAGGGGCAGGAAGGACTATGGCTACACCTTC,CASSHRGRKDYGYTF
TRBV7-2,TRBJ1-5,-,TGTGCCAGCAGCTTAGACAGAAATCAGCCCCAGCATTTT,CASSLDRNQPQHF
TRBV30,TRBJ2-3,TRBD2,TGTGCCGCCCTGGGACTAGCGGGAGTAGATACGCAGTATTTT,CAALGLAGVDTQYF
TRBV14,TRBJ1-1,-,TGTGCCAGCAGCCAAGATGGGGGCTGGAACACTGAAGCTTTCTTT,CASSQDGGWNTEAFF
TRBV6-6,TRBJ1-5,-,TGTGCCAGCAGTTACTCGATCGGGGGGAATCAGCCCCAGCATTTT,CASSYSIGGNQPQHF
TRBV7-2,TRBJ2-4,-,TGTGCCAGCAGCTTAGGGCAGGGTACCATTCAGTACTTC,CASSLGQGTIQYF
TRBV6-7,TRBJ1-3,-,TGTGCCAGCAGTGCGGGCAGATACTCTGGAAACACCATATATTTT,CASSAGRYSGNTIYF
TRBV13,TRBJ2-4,-,TGTGCCAGCAGTCTAAACAGCCAGGGGGCCAAAAACATTCAGTACTTC,CASSLNSQGAKNIQYF
TRBV30,TRBJ2-3,-,TGTGCCTGGAAGCACCAACTAGAACCCACAGATACGCAGTATTTT,CAWKHQLEPTDTQYF
TRBV5-1,TRBJ1-2,-,TGCGCCAGCAGCCCCCGAGGGGGGGCAGGAGGCTACACCTTC,CASSPRGGAGGYTF
TRBV5-1,TRBJ2-1,TRBD2,TGCGCCAGCAGCTTGGGGCGGCTACTAGCGGGAGTAGGTGAGCAGTTCTTC,CASSLGRLLAGVGEQFF
TRBV4-2,TRBJ1-1,-,TGTGCCAGCAGCCTCGGCACTGAAGCTTTCTTT,CASSLGTEAFF
TRBV6-1,TRBJ2-7,-,TGTGCCAGCAGATTAGGGGCATGGGTGTACGAGCAGTACTTC,CASRLGAWVYEQYF
TRBV5-1,TRBJ2-1,TRBD2,TGCGCCAGCAGCTTGGAGCTAGCGGAGTCGACGCAGTTCTTC,CASSLELAESTQFF
TRBV10-1,TRBJ2-2,-,TGCGCCAGCAGTGCAGGGGCTGAGGCCGGGGAGCTGTTTTTT,CASSAGAEAGELFF
TRBV5-1,TRBJ2-3,TRBD2,TGCGCCAGCAGCTTGACGAGCGGGAGTCGAACAGATACGCAGTATTTT,CASSLTSGSRTDTQYF
TRBV5-4,TRBJ1-3,TRBD1,TGTGCCAGCAGCTTAACAGGGGGCCTTTCTGGAAACACCATATATTTT,CASSLTGGLSGNTIYF
TRBV19,TRBJ1-2,TRBD1,TGTGCCAGTAGTCCCGGGACAGGGAATACCTATGGCTACACCTTC,CASSPGTGNTYGYTF
TRBV7-8,TRBJ2-7,-,TGTGCCAGCAGCTCCACAGGGACCCTCTACGAGCAGTACTTC,CASSSTGTLYEQYF
TRBV7-8,TRBJ2-3,TRBD2,TGTGCCAGCAGCTCGACTAGCCCGACGCAGTATTTT,CASSSTSPTQYF
TRBV29-1,TRBJ1-2,TRBD1,TGCAGCGTCCGGGACAGAAACTATGGCTACACCTTC,CSVRDRNYGYTF